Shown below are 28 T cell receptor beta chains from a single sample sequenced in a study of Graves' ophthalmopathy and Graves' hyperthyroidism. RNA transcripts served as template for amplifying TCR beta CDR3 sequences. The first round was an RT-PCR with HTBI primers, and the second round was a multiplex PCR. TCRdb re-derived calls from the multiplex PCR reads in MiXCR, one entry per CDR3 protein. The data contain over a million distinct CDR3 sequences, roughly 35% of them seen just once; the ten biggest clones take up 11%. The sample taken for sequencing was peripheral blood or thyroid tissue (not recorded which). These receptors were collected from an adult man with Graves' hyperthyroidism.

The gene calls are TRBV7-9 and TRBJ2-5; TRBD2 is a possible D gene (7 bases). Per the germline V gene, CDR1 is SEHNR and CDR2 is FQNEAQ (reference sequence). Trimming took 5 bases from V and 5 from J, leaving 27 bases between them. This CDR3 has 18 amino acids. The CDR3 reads CASSPRPGRRGLVETQYF. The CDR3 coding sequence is TGTGCCAGCAGCCCTAGACCGGGCAGGCGGGGGCTTGTGGAGACCCAGTACTTC. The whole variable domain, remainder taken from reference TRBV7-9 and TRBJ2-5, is DTGVSQNPRHKITKRGQNVTFRCDPISEHNRLYWYRQTLGQGPEFLTYFQNEAQLEKSRLLSDRFSAERPKGSFSTLEIQRTEQGDSAMYLCASSPRPGRRGLVETQYFGPGTRLLVL.

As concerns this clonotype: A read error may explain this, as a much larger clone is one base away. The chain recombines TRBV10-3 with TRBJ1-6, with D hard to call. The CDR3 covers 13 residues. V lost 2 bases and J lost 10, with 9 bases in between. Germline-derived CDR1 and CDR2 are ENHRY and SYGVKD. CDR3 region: CAISEDRESPLHF. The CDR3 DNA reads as TGTGCCATCAGTGAGGACCGGGAGTCACCCCTCCACTTT.

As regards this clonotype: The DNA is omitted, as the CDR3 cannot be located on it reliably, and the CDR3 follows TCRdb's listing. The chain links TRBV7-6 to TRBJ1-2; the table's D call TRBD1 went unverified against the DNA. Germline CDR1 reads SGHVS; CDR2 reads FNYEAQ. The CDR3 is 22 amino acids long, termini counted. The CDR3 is CASSFYICSASGQGRYPYGYTF.

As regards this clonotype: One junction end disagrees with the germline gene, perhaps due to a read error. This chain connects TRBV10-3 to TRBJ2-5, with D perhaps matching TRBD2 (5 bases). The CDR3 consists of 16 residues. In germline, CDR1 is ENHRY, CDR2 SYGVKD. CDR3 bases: TGTGCCAGCAGTTACTGGGGAGCCTCAATTGGGGAGACCCAGTACTTC. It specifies CASSYWGASIGETQYF.

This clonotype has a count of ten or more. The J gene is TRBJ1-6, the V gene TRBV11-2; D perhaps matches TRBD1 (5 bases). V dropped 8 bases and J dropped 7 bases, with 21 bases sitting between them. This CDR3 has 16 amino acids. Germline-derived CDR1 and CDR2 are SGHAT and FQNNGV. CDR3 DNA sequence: TGTGCCAGCGGCGCCCGAGGGTGGACACGCAATTCACCCCTCCACTTT. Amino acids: CASGARGWTRNSPLHF.

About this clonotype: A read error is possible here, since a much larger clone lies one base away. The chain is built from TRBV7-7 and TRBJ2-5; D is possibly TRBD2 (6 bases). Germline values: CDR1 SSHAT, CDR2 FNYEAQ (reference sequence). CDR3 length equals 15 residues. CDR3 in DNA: TGTGCCAGCAGCCCCGGGGTGGGGGGTCTGCAGACCCAGTCCTTC. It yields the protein CASSPGVGGLQTQSF.

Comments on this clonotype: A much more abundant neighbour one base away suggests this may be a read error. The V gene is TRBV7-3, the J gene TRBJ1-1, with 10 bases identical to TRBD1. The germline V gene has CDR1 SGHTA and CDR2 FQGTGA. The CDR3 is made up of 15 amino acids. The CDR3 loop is CANSIGRTGGTEAFF. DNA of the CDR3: TGTGCCAACAGCATAGGAAGGACAGGGGGTACTGAAGCTTTCTTT.

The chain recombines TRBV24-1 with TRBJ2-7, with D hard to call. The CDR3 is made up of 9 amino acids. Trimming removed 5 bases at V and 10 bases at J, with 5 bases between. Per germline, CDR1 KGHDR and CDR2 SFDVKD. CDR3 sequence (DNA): TGTGCCACCAGTGTCGGACAGTACTTC. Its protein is CATSVGQYF.

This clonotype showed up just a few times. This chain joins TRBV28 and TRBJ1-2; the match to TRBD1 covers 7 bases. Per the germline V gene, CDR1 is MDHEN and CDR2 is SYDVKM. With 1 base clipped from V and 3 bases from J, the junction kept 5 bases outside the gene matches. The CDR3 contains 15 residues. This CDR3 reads CASSLSQTGYYGYTF. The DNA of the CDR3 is TGTGCCAGCAGTTTATCGCAGACAGGGTACTATGGCTACACCTTC.

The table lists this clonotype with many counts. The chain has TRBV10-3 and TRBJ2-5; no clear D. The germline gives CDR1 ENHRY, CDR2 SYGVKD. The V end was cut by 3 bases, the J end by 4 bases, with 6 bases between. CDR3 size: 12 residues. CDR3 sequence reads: CAISDLGETQYF. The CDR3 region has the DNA TGTGCCATCAGTGACCTTGGAGAGACCCAGTACTTC.

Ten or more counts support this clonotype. CDR3 sequence (DNA): TGTGCCAGCAGCTTAGCGCATGCAGGGGGCACCTACGAGCAGTACTTC. Its translation is CASSLAHAGGTYEQYF. V and J are TRBV7-8 and TRBJ2-7; 8 nucleotides align to TRBD1. Germline V gene data show CDR1 as SGHVS and CDR2 as FQNEAQ. The CDR3 runs to 16 residues. The J segment lost 2 bases and the V segment lost 0 bases, leaving 6 bases of the junction unmatched.

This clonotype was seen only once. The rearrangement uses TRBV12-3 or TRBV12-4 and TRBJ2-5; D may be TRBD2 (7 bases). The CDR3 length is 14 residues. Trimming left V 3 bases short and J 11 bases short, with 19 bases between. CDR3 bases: TGTGCCAGCAGTTTGGGGGGGCCTTTAGGGGAGCAGTACTTC. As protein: CASSLGGPLGEQYF.

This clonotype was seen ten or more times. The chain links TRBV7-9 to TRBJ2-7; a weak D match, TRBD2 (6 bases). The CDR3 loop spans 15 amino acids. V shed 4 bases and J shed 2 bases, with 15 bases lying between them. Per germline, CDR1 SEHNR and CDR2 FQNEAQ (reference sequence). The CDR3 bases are TGTGCCAGCAGCTCTGGGGAGGCGTCGCCCTACGAGCAGTACTTC. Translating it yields CASSSGEASPYEQYF.

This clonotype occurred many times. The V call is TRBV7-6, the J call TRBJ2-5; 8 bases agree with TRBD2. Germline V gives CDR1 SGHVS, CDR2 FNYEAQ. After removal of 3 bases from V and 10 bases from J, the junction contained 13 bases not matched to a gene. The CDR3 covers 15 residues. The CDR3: CASSFRGGSTVGQYF. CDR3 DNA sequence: TGTGCCAGCAGCTTTCGGGGGGGCTCAACCGTGGGCCAGTACTTC.

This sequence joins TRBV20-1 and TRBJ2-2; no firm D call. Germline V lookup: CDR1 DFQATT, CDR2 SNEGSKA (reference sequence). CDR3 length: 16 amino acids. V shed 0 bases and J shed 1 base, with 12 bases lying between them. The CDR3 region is CSARDLGPKNTGELFF. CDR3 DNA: TGCAGTGCTAGAGATCTCGGACCTAAGAACACCGGGGAGCTGTTTTTT.

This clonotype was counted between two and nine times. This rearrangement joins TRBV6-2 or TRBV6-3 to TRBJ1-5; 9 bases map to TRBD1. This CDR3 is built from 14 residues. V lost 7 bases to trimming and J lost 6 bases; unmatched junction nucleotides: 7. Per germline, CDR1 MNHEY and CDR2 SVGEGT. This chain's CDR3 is CASTTGGVIQPQHF. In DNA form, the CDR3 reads TGTGCCAGCACTACAGGGGGCGTCATTCAGCCCCAGCATTTT.

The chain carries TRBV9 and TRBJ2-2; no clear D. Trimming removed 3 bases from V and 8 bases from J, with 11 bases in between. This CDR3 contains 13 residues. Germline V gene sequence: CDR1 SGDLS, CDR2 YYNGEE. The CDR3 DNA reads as TGTGCCAGCAGCGCAAGTAGTATAGGGGAGCTGTTTTTT. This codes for CASSASSIGELFF.

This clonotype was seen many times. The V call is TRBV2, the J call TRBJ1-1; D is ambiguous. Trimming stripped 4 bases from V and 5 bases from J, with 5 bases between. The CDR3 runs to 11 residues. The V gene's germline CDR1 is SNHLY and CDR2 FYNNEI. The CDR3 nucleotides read TGTGCCAGCAGTGTACATACTGAAGCTTTCTTT. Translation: CASSVHTEAFF.

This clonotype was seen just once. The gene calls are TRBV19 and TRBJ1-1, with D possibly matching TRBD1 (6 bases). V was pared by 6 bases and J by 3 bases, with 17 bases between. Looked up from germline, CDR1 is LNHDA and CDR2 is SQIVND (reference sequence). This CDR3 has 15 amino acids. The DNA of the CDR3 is TGTGCCAGTAGCACGGGACAAACATGGGACACTGAAGCTTTCTTT. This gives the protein CASSTGQTWDTEAFF.

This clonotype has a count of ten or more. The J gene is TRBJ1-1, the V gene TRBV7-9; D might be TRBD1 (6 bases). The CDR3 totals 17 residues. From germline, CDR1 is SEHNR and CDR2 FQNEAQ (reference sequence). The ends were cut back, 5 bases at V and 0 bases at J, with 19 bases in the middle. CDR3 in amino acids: CASSHAAPGHLNTEAFF. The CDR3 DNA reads TGTGCCAGCAGCCACGCAGCCCCGGGACACCTGAACACTGAAGCTTTCTTT.

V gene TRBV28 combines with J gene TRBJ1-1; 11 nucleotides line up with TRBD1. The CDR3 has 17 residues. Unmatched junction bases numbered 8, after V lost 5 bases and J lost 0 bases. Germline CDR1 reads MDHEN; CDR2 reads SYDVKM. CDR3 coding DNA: TGTGCCAGCAGTCCACGCGGACAGGGGGCTTTGAACACTGAAGCTTTCTTT. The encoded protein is CASSPRGQGALNTEAFF.

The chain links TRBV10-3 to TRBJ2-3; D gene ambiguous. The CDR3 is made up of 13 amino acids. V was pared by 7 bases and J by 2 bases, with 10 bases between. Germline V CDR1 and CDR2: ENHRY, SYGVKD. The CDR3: CAINGRNTDTQYF. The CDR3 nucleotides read TGTGCCATCAATGGCAGAAACACAGATACGCAGTATTTT.

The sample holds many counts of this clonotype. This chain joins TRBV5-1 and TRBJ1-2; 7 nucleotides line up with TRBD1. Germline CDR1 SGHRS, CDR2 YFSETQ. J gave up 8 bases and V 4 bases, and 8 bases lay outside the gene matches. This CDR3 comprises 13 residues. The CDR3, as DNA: TGCGCCAGCAGCCGACAGGGAGAGGGAGGCTACACCTTC. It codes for CASSRQGEGGYTF.

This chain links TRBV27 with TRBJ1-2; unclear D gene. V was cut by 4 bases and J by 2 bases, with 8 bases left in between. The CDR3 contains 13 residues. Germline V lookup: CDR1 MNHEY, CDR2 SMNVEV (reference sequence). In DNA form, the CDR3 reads TGTGCCAGCAGTTCCGTCAACAACTATGGCTACACCTTC. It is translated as CASSSVNNYGYTF.

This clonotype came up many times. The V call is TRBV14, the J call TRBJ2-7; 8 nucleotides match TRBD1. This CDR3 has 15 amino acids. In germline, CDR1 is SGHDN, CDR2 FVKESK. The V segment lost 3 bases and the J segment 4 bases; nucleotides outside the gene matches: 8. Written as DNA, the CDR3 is TGTGCCAGCAGCCACACAGGACAGGGTCTTTACGAGCAGTACTTC. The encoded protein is CASSHTGQGLYEQYF.

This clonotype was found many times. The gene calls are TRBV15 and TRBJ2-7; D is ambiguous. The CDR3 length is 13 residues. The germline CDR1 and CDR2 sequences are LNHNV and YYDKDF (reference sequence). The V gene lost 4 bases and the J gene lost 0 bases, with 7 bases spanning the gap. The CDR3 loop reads CATSTGGSYEQYF. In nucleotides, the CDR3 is TGTGCCACCAGCACGGGCGGCTCCTACGAGCAGTACTTC.

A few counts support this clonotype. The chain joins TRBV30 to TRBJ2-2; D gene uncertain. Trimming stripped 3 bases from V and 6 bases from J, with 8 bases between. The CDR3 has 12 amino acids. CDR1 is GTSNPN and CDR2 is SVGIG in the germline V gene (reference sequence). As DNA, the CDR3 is TGTGCCTGGAGATACGGCCCCGGGGAGCTGTTTTTT. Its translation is CAWRYGPGELFF.

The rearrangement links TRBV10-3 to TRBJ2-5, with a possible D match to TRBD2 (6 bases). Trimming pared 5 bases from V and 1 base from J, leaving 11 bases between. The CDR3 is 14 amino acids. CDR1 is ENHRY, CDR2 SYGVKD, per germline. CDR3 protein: CAISREGGQETQYF. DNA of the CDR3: TGTGCCATCAGTCGAGAGGGAGGCCAAGAGACCCAGTACTTC.